The T cell receptor (beta chain) under discussion was sequenced for a study of spatial heterogeneity in lung cancer. TCRdb re-called the 5' RACE reads with MiXCR, one entry per CDR3 protein. This repertoire shows tens of thousands of distinct CDR3 sequences, roughly 12% found once; its top ten account for 35% to 50%. Time point here: sample taken at primary tumor resection. Material for sequencing was whole RNA from tumor, nontumor lung or frozen PBMC, left unsorted. V lost 2 bases to trimming and J lost 4 bases, with 7 bases between them. CDR1 and CDR2 from the germline V gene are ENHRY and SYGVKD. The CDR3 consists of 13 residues. This clonotype has at least ten counts.

The source of this sequence is a male donor with early-stage non-small cell lung cancer. The chain employs TRBV10-3 and TRBJ2-3; the D gene is possibly TRBD2 (5 bases). Source: PBMCs, taken at surgery. In nucleotides, the CDR3 is TGTGCCATCAGTGAGACTAGTTCAGATACGCAGTATTTT. It specifies CAISETSSDTQYF.